The clone carrying this TCR beta chain was observed a handful of times. The sample belongs to a study of blood T cell repertoires in COVID-19. Study-level background: Samples of COVID-19 (acute and convalescent) were obtained from the United States, Italy and Spain. T cells, B-cell-depleted T cells, or PBMCs supplied cDNA or gDNA.

As handled by the study authors: Researchers report that nucleated cell counts were estimated from reference gene primer amplification. The protocol was immunoSEQ multiplex PCR, while the TCRdb copy is restricted to in-frame clones and leaves out a portion. Clonal size and the V and J genes are those of that table, whereas D and trimming came from the DNA. The profile shows 80,000 to 100,000 clones, roughly nine tenths of them singletons. This CDR3 region has 13 residues. The ends lost 1 base at V and 10 bases at J; junction bases unmatched: 6. The chain recombines TRBV12-3 or TRBV12-4 with TRBJ1-1, with TRBD1 matching 7 bases. This sequence originates from a human donor with active COVID-19. The donor label of this sample is uncertain. The sequenced sample consisted of peripheral blood. As DNA, the CDR3 is TGTGCCAGCAGTTTAGGACAGGGCGTGAGAGCTTTCTTT. It is translated as CASSLGQGVRAFF.